These 18 T cell receptor beta chains share one sample of origin, sequenced in a study of T cells in Graves' hyperthyroidism and ophthalmopathy. What was amplified from RNA transcripts were TCR beta CDR3 regions. In the first-round RT-PCR of the TCR CDR3, the HTBI primer set was used. TCRdb fed the multiplex PCR reads into MiXCR, producing one record per CDR3 protein. Of about 640,000 distinct CDR3 sequences listed, around 21% are singletons. Material: blood. The origin of the receptors is a man in his thirties or forties with Graves' ophthalmopathy.

The V call is TRBV7-9, the J call TRBJ2-7; TRBD1 matches 8 bases. J gave up 0 bases and V 4 bases, and 11 bases lay outside the gene matches. The CDR3 is 17 residues long. Germline CDR1 and CDR2: SEHNR and FQNEAQ (reference sequence). CDR3 sequence reads: CASSSGGRDRISYEQYF. In DNA, the CDR3 is TGTGCCAGCAGCTCAGGGGGCCGGGACAGGATCTCCTACGAGCAGTACTTC.

This clonotype was detected only a few times. V gene TRBV29-1 combines with J gene TRBJ2-3; possibly TRBD1 or TRBD2 for D (6 bases each). CDR3 length: 14 amino acids. The V end was cut by 4 bases, the J end by 2 bases, with 13 bases between. In germline, CDR1 is SQVTM, CDR2 ANQGSEA. CDR3 sequence (DNA): TGCAGCGTTGCGGGCCCGGGGGCCACAGATACGCAGTATTTT. It translates to CSVAGPGATDTQYF.

The sample holds a few counts of this clonotype. The chain uses TRBV5-1 and TRBJ2-1; TRBD2 aligns across 7 bases. The CDR3 totals 14 residues. CDR1 and CDR2 from the germline V gene are SGHRS and YFSETQ. The V segment lost 4 bases and the J segment 7 bases; nucleotides outside the gene matches: 8. Here the CDR3 DNA reads TGCGCCAGCAGCCCTTGGGGGGGGGTTAATGAGCAGTTCTTC. As protein: CASSPWGGVNEQFF. The entire variable domain, with the rest obtained from reference TRBV5-1 and TRBJ2-1, is as follows: KAGVTQTPRYLIKTRGQQVTLSCSPISGHRSVSWYQQTPGQGLQFLFEYFSETQRNKGNFPGRFSGRQFSNSRSEMNVSTLELGDSALYLCASSPWGGVNEQFFGPGTRLTVL.

This clonotype was recorded at least ten times. This chain connects TRBV3-1 to TRBJ2-7; no reliable D call. With 2 bases removed from V and 5 bases from J, the gap between germline ends came to 4 bases. The CDR3 loop spans 11 amino acids. Germline V CDR1 and CDR2: LGHDT, YNNKEL (reference sequence). The CDR3 is CASSQTNEQYF. The CDR3 nucleotides are TGTGCCAGCAGCCAAACTAACGAGCAGTACTTC.

This clonotype appeared many times. The V gene is TRBV12-3 or TRBV12-4, the J gene TRBJ2-1; a weak D match, TRBD1 (6 bases). Trimming took off 5 bases at V and 4 bases at J, with 15 bases between the two ends. This CDR3 region has 15 residues. The CDR3 here is CASSPRSGQYNEQFF. CDR3 sequence (DNA): TGTGCCAGCAGTCCCCGCTCCGGACAGTACAATGAGCAGTTCTTC.

Ten or more counts support this clonotype. The chain couples TRBV6-1 to TRBJ1-2; 11 bases align to TRBD1. Germline V gene lookup returns CDR1 MNHNS and CDR2 SASEGT. After removal of 6 bases from V and 6 bases from J, the junction contained 6 bases not matched to a gene. CDR3 length: 14 residues. The DNA for the CDR3 is TGTGCCAGCAGGGGGACAGGGGGGCTCCATGGCTACACCTTC. It translates to CASRGTGGLHGYTF.

The chain joins TRBV28 to TRBJ2-5; 11 bases align to TRBD2. This CDR3 has 17 amino acids. V was pared by 5 bases and J by 1 base, with 9 bases of the junction left unmatched. CDR1 is MDHEN, CDR2 SYDVKM, per germline. The CDR3 loop is CASSLLAGDYSQETQYF. CDR3 coding DNA: TGTGCCAGCAGTCTACTAGCGGGAGACTATTCCCAAGAGACCCAGTACTTC.

This clonotype appeared many times. This rearrangement joins TRBV2 to TRBJ1-2; D not certain. The length of the CDR3 is 13 residues. Germline assignment: CDR1 SNHLY and CDR2 FYNNEI. V was clipped by 2 bases and J by 4 bases, with 8 bases between them. CDR3 nucleotide sequence: TGTGCCAGCAGTGAACAGACGACCTATGGCTACACCTTC. It translates to CASSEQTTYGYTF.

This clonotype was seen a handful of times. The genes are TRBV5-1 and TRBJ1-6; 9 bases line up with TRBD1. The CDR3 is 16 residues long. The V gene's germline CDR1 is SGHRS and CDR2 YFSETQ. V shed 4 bases, J shed 7 bases, and the junction held 9 bases outside the gene matches. Here the CDR3 DNA reads TGCGCCAGCAGCGACATCCCGGGACAGGGAAATTCACCCCTCCACTTT. This encodes CASSDIPGQGNSPLHF.

This clonotype was observed at least ten times. V gene TRBV7-2 combines with J gene TRBJ2-7; tentatively, D is TRBD2 (7 bases). The CDR3 totals 14 residues. V shed 3 bases and J shed 1 base, with 10 bases lying between them. CDR1 and CDR2 from the germline V gene are SGHTA and FQGNSA. As DNA, the CDR3 is TGTGCCAGCAGCTTGGGGGGGCCGTCCTACGAGCAGTACTTC. Translating gives CASSLGGPSYEQYF.

V is TRBV7-9 and J is TRBJ2-1; D is uncertain. The CDR3 runs 17 residues. The germline V and J ends were trimmed by 0 bases and 0 bases, with 12 bases remaining between them. The germline V gene has CDR1 SEHNR and CDR2 FQNEAQ (reference sequence). CDR3 amino acids: CASSLARTESSYNEQFF. CDR3 coding DNA: TGTGCCAGCAGCTTAGCGAGGACGGAGAGCTCCTACAATGAGCAGTTCTTC.

This clonotype has ten or more counts. The V gene is TRBV12-3 or TRBV12-4, the J gene TRBJ1-1; D gene unclear. V was trimmed by 4 bases and J by 4 bases, leaving 13 bases between them. The CDR3 totals 14 residues. In DNA form, the CDR3 reads TGTGCCAGCAGTTCAACTACACCGTTCACTGAAGCTTTCTTT. Translation gives CASSSTTPFTEAFF.

A note on this clonotype: The junction does not match germline at one end; this may be a read error. This chain joins TRBV2 and TRBJ1-4; TRBD1 might be the D (5 bases). The CDR3 is 12 residues long. The germline gives CDR1 SNHLY, CDR2 FYNNEI. This CDR3 reads CASREGDEKLFF. CDR3 nucleotides: TGTGCCAGCAGGGAAGGGGACGAAAAACTGTTTTTT.

This clonotype was detected many times. This rearrangement joins TRBV20-1 to TRBJ2-7; TRBD2 matches at 10 bases. The germline V gene encodes CDR1 DFQATT and CDR2 SNEGSKA (reference sequence). The CDR3 covers 13 residues. CDR3 residues: CSGQAGGPPEQYF. CDR3 nucleotides: TGCAGCGGCCAAGCGGGAGGGCCGCCCGAGCAGTACTTC.

This clonotype was detected a few times. The gene calls are TRBV20-1 and TRBJ2-7; D ambiguous. The CDR3 runs 13 residues. V lost 0 bases and J lost 2, with 8 bases in between. Germline CDR1 and CDR2: DFQATT and SNEGSKA (reference sequence). Written as DNA, the CDR3 is TGCAGTGCTAGAGATGTAGAAACCTACGAGCAGTACTTC. Its protein is CSARDVETYEQYF.

This chain connects TRBV20-1 to TRBJ1-5; possible D gene TRBD1, 5 bases. Trimming took 4 bases from V and 0 from J, leaving 7 bases between them. The germline CDR1 and CDR2 sequences are DFQATT and SNEGSKA (reference sequence). CDR3 size: 13 residues. CDR3 region: CSATGNSNQPQHF. Written as DNA, the CDR3 is TGCAGTGCTACAGGGAATAGCAATCAGCCCCAGCATTTT.

This clonotype has ten or more counts. The rearrangement joins TRBV11-2 to TRBJ2-1; TRBD1 aligns across 10 bases. The CDR3 has 16 amino acids. The V gene end was trimmed by 5 bases and the J gene end by 4 bases; junction bases not matched to a gene: 8. Germline CDR1 and CDR2: SGHAT and FQNNGV. The CDR3 is CASSRTGTGVYNEQFF. CDR3 coding DNA: TGTGCCAGCAGCCGCACCGGGACAGGGGTGTACAATGAGCAGTTCTTC.

This chain links TRBV4-1 with TRBJ1-5; D not resolved. V gave up 0 bases and J gave up 6 bases, with 12 bases separating them. This CDR3 has 15 residues. Germline V lookup: CDR1 MGHRA, CDR2 YSYEKL. The CDR3 DNA reads as TGCGCCAGCAGCCAAGATCGTCCCGGTCTTCAGCCCCAGCATTTT. Its protein is CASSQDRPGLQPQHF.